The 28 T cell receptor beta chains below come from one sample, sequenced in a study of blood T cell repertoires in COVID-19. TCRdb's copy holds only in-frame clones and misses some; the assay was immunoSEQ multiplex PCR. The sample lists 60,000 to 85,000 clones; around 86% were seen once. Sample: peripheral blood. These receptors were obtained from a human donor in a cohort sampled during active COVID-19.

This clone was counted only a few times. The J gene is TRBJ2-7, the V gene TRBV5-8, with a weak D call TRBD1 (5 bases). Trimming shortened V by 4 bases and J by 3 bases, and 11 bases separated the two germline ends. The length of the CDR3 is 13 residues. The germline CDR1 and CDR2 sequences are SGHTS and YDEGEE. CDR3: CASSPTTDYEQYF. The CDR3 bases are TGTGCCAGCAGCCCTACGACAGACTACGAGCAGTACTTC.

The gene calls are TRBV12-3 or TRBV12-4 and TRBJ1-6, with TRBD1 identical over 8 bases. The ends lost 7 bases at V and 7 bases at J; junction bases unmatched: 3. The CDR3 loop spans 13 amino acids. CDR3 sequence: CASTGQGNSPLHF. The CDR3 nucleotides are TGTGCCAGCACCGGACAGGGAAATTCACCCCTCCACTTT.

V is TRBV6-5 and J is TRBJ2-3, with D maybe TRBD1 (6 bases). This CDR3 has 14 residues. Per germline, CDR1 MNHEY and CDR2 SVGAGI. Deletions cut 8 bases from V and 6 bases from J, with 18 bases between. The CDR3, as DNA: TGTGCCAGCGCCCGGAGGCAGGGGAGCGATACGCAGTATTTT. It codes for CASARRQGSDTQYF.

The count of this clone is one. V usage is TRBV7-2 and J usage is TRBJ2-1; D may be TRBD2 (5 bases). The V end lost 1 base, the J end lost 4 bases, and 8 bases lay between the germline ends. CDR1 and CDR2 from the germline V gene are SGHTA and FQGNSA. CDR3 size: 14 residues. This CDR3 is CASSLGTSYNEQFF. CDR3 DNA: TGTGCCAGCAGCTTAGGAACTAGTTACAATGAGCAGTTCTTC.

The chain has TRBV3-1 (or the pseudogene TRBV3-2) and TRBJ1-4; maybe TRBD1 (5 bases). The length of the CDR3 is 14 residues. Germline loops: CDR1 LGHDT, CDR2 YNNKEL (reference sequence). V lost 1 base, J lost 12 bases, and 15 bases lay in between. The CDR3 is CASSQVFAGDQLFF. The CDR3, as DNA: TGTGCCAGCAGCCAAGTCTTCGCGGGGGATCAACTGTTTTTT.

The genes are TRBV10-3 and TRBJ2-1, with 8 bases matching TRBD1. This CDR3 is 14 amino acids long. The germline V gene encodes CDR1 ENHRY and CDR2 SYGVKD. The V and J ends lost 6 bases and 4 bases, in that order; junction bases with no gene match: 5. The CDR3: CAISHTGGYNEQFF. In DNA, the CDR3 is TGTGCCATCAGCCACACAGGGGGGTACAATGAGCAGTTCTTC.

This rearrangement joins TRBV6-5 to TRBJ2-5; the match to TRBD2 covers 14 bases. The V and J ends lost 6 bases and 4 bases, in that order; junction bases with no gene match: 4. Germline loops: CDR1 MNHEY, CDR2 SVGAGI. CDR3 length: 15 residues. The CDR3: CASSRGTSGGETQYF. CDR3 nucleotide sequence: TGTGCCAGCAGCCGAGGGACTAGCGGGGGAGAGACCCAGTACTTC.

The rearrangement links TRBV24-1 to TRBJ2-7; D remains unclear. Germline V gene lookup returns CDR1 KGHDR and CDR2 SFDVKD. V dropped 7 bases and J dropped 2 bases, with 11 bases sitting between them. This CDR3 comprises 13 residues. The CDR3, as DNA: TGTGCCACCAGCTACCATTTAACCTACGAGCAGTACTTC. Translated: CATSYHLTYEQYF.

The V call is TRBV19, the J call TRBJ1-6; D might be TRBD1 (6 bases). Deletions cut 5 bases from V and 7 bases from J, with 15 bases between. The germline V gene encodes CDR1 LNHDA and CDR2 SQIVND (reference sequence). The length of the CDR3 is 15 residues. The CDR3 is CASSVDRRANSPLHF. CDR3 bases: TGTGCCAGTAGTGTCGACAGGAGAGCGAATTCACCCCTCCACTTT.

This rearrangement joins TRBV6-2 or TRBV6-3 to TRBJ1-6; possible D gene TRBD1, 5 bases. The CDR3 sequence is 16 residues long. In germline, CDR1 is MNHEY, CDR2 SVGEGT. Trimming took off 2 bases at V and 9 bases at J, with 17 bases between the two ends. CDR3 DNA: TGTGCCAGCAGTTACATTCGGTGGCAGGGAGGTTCACCCCTCCACTTT. Its translation is CASSYIRWQGGSPLHF.

The sample holds a few counts of this clone. The rearrangement joins TRBV5-1 to TRBJ2-3; 8 bases agree with TRBD2. Germline CDR1 and CDR2: SGHRS and YFSETQ. The length of the CDR3 is 17 residues. V was pared by 0 bases and J by 4 bases, with 10 bases of the junction left unmatched. The CDR3 region is CASSLALGGEGADTQYF. In nucleotides, the CDR3 is TGCGCCAGCAGCTTGGCCCTCGGGGGGGAAGGGGCAGATACGCAGTATTTT.

CDR3 sequence: CASGSGIQPQHF. CDR3 coding DNA: TGTGCTAGTGGTTCAGGGATTCAGCCCCAGCATTTT. The chain recombines TRBV12-5 with TRBJ1-5, with D possibly TRBD1 on 5 matching bases. Trimming took off 4 bases at V and 6 bases at J, with 7 bases between the two ends. This CDR3 region has 12 residues. The germline V gene encodes CDR1 LGHNT and CDR2 FRNRAP.

As DNA, the CDR3 is TGTGCCAGCACGAACAGGGACCCGTTATATGGCTACACCTTC. This gives the protein CASTNRDPLYGYTF. This rearrangement joins TRBV2 to TRBJ1-2; D is perhaps TRBD1 (6 bases). CDR1 SNHLY and CDR2 FYNNEI come from the germline V gene. Trimming shortened V by 7 bases and J by 5 bases, and 17 bases separated the two germline ends. The CDR3 is 14 amino acids. The full variable domain, in which reference TRBV2 and TRBJ1-2 provide the parts outside the CDR3, is EPEVTQTPSHQVTQMGQEVILRCVPISNHLYFYWYRQILGQKVEFLVSFYNNEISEKSEIFDDQFSVERPDGSNFTLKIRSTKLEDSAMYFCASTNRDPLYGYTFGSGTRLTVV.

The V gene is TRBV6-5, the J gene TRBJ1-2; no definite D call. V lost 0 bases, J lost 2 bases, and 13 bases lay in between. CDR1 is MNHEY and CDR2 is SVGAGI in the germline V gene. The CDR3 runs to 16 residues. The CDR3, as DNA: TGTGCCAGCAGTTACTCTTCGGGGTTGGGGAACTATGGCTACACCTTC. Protein sequence: CASSYSSGLGNYGYTF.

V gene TRBV15 combines with J gene TRBJ1-4; 7 bases are a match to TRBD1. V lost 8 bases, J lost 5 bases, and 5 bases stayed unmatched. In germline, CDR1 is LNHNV, CDR2 YYDKDF (reference sequence). There are 13 residues in the CDR3. The CDR3 nucleotides are TGTGCCACCGGAGGGGGCTGGAATGAAAAACTGTTTTTT. Translating it yields CATGGGWNEKLFF.

CDR3 sequence (DNA): TGTGCCAGCAGTTTACGGGTCCATGAGCAGTTCTTC. The encoded protein is CASSLRVHEQFF. The chain links TRBV12-3 or TRBV12-4 to TRBJ2-1; D call uncertain. CDR3 length equals 12 residues. Trimming removed 2 bases from V and 8 bases from J, with 7 bases in between.

The chain links TRBV7-9 to TRBJ1-1; weak D call: TRBD1 (5 bases). Germline-derived CDR1 and CDR2 are SEHNR and FQNEAQ (reference sequence). V gave up 1 base and J gave up 9 bases, with 18 bases separating them. The CDR3 is 15 residues long. This CDR3 reads CASSLVGGTPEKAFF. DNA of the CDR3: TGTGCCAGCAGCTTAGTGGGCGGGACTCCGGAGAAAGCTTTCTTT.

The genes are TRBV5-1 and TRBJ2-7, with D possibly matching TRBD2 (5 bases). Germline CDR1 is SGHRS and CDR2 is YFSETQ. This CDR3 contains 13 residues. Trimming removed 5 bases at V and 4 bases at J, with 13 bases between. The CDR3 sequence: CASRLDERYEQYF. DNA for the CDR3: TGCGCCAGCAGACTGGACGAGCGGTACGAGCAGTACTTC.

The chain recombines TRBV7-2 with TRBJ1-2; 8 positions match TRBD1. CDR1 and CDR2 (germline): SGHTA, FQGNSA. This CDR3 spans 13 amino acids. V shed 4 bases, J shed 4 bases, and the junction held 2 bases outside the gene matches. The CDR3, as DNA: TGTGCCAGCAGCTCAGGACAGGGCTATGGCTACACCTTC. As protein: CASSSGQGYGYTF.

This clone was observed once. The chain is built from TRBV11-2 and TRBJ1-2; D is ambiguous. The CDR3 sequence is 14 residues long. Germline values: CDR1 SGHAT, CDR2 FQNNGV. The V end was cut by 0 bases, the J end by 5 bases, with 10 bases between. CDR3 protein: CASSLDQDLYGYTF. CDR3 in DNA: TGTGCCAGCAGCTTAGATCAGGACTTATATGGCTACACCTTC. The whole variable domain, filled in from reference TRBV11-2 and TRBJ1-2, reads EAGVAQSPRYKIIEKRQSVAFWCNPISGHATLYWYQQILGQGPKLLIQFQNNGVVDDSQLPKDRFSAERLKGVDSTLKIQPAKLEDSAVYLCASSLDQDLYGYTFGSGTRLTVV.

The V call is TRBV6-5, the J call TRBJ2-3, with 10 bases fitting TRBD1. Germline V gives CDR1 MNHEY, CDR2 SVGAGI. With 4 bases clipped from V and 5 bases from J, the junction kept 9 bases outside the gene matches. This CDR3 region has 16 residues. CDR3: CASSSDRGPRKDTQYF. CDR3 nucleotides: TGTGCCAGCAGTTCTGACAGGGGGCCCCGCAAAGATACGCAGTATTTT.

The CDR3 is CAWSVAGDEQYF. For the CDR3, the DNA is TGTGCCTGGAGTGTTGCAGGGGACGAGCAGTACTTC. The chain has TRBV30 and TRBJ2-7, with D possibly TRBD1 on 6 matching bases. Germline V gene data show CDR1 as GTSNPN and CDR2 as SVGIG (reference sequence). The CDR3 has 12 amino acids. Trimming took 0 bases from V and 5 from J, leaving 8 bases between them.

The gene calls are TRBV6-5 and TRBJ1-1; 7 bases are shared with TRBD1. Germline-derived CDR1 and CDR2 are MNHEY and SVGAGI. Unmatched junction bases numbered 9, after V lost 6 bases and J lost 2 bases. This CDR3 is 15 amino acids long. The CDR3 loop is CASRIDRDYNTEAFF. DNA for the CDR3: TGTGCCAGCAGGATCGACAGGGATTATAACACTGAAGCTTTCTTT.

V is TRBV7-6 and J is TRBJ1-1; D uncertain. The germline V gene has CDR1 SGHVS and CDR2 FNYEAQ. V was clipped by 3 bases and J by 1 base, with 12 bases between them. The CDR3 has 15 residues. The CDR3 DNA sequence: TGTGCCAGCAGCTTGGGCTTAACATCGAACACTGAAGCTTTCTTT. It is translated as CASSLGLTSNTEAFF.

CDR3 in DNA: TGTGCCAGCAGCTCGGGGACTAGTCGCTCCTACAATGAGCAGTTCTTC. This translates into CASSSGTSRSYNEQFF. The chain joins TRBV5-4 to TRBJ2-1; TRBD2 matches at 8 bases. This CDR3 is 16 amino acids long. V shed 3 bases and J 0 bases; nucleotides not matched to a gene: 5. CDR1 and CDR2 (germline): SGHNT, YYREEE (reference sequence).

The chain has TRBV2 and TRBJ2-3; 12 nucleotides match TRBD2. Per the germline V gene, CDR1 is SNHLY and CDR2 is FYNNEI. Trimming at V came to 4 bases and at J to 4 bases, leaving 3 bases not matched to a gene. The CDR3 is 15 amino acids. The chain's CDR3 is CASSVLAGGPDTQYF. CDR3 nucleotide sequence: TGTGCCAGCAGTGTTCTAGCGGGGGGGCCAGATACGCAGTATTTT.

This chain joins TRBV6-5 and TRBJ1-4; D remains unclear. The length of the CDR3 is 14 residues. Germline assignment: CDR1 MNHEY and CDR2 SVGAGI. Trimming removed 4 bases at V and 7 bases at J, with 13 bases between. CDR3 residues: CASSLYEDFEKLFF. The CDR3 DNA is TGTGCCAGCAGTTTGTATGAGGACTTTGAAAAACTGTTTTTT.

The genes are TRBV5-1 and TRBJ2-1; D perhaps matches TRBD2 (5 bases). V lost 5 bases and J 9 bases, leaving 21 bases between the germline ends. Germline CDR1 is SGHRS and CDR2 is YFSETQ. This CDR3 has 15 residues. The CDR3 loop reads CASRREAPPGSEQFF. As DNA, the CDR3 is TGCGCCAGCAGACGGGAAGCCCCACCTGGGAGTGAGCAGTTCTTC. Complete variable domain (other parts from reference TRBV5-1 and TRBJ2-1): KAGVTQTPRYLIKTRGQQVTLSCSPISGHRSVSWYQQTPGQGLQFLFEYFSETQRNKGNFPGRFSGRQFSNSRSEMNVSTLELGDSALYLCASRREAPPGSEQFFGPGTRLTVL.